The T cell receptor (beta chain) described here comes from a study of blood T cell repertoires in COVID-19. Study-wide context: Sites across the United States, Italy and Spain contributed samples from acute and convalescent COVID-19. PBMCs, B-cell-depleted T cells, or T cells were the source of the cDNA or gDNA that made up the material.

Only a few counts were recorded for this clone. Under the authors' procedure: Amplification of reference gene primers was used by the study to estimate nucleated cell counts. Method: immunoSEQ multiplex PCR; TCRdb's copy keeps in-frame clones and lacks some. V and J calls and clone size are copied from that table; D and trimming were computed from the DNA. The sample lists 180,000 or so clones, about 89% occurring once. Trimming took 3 bases from V and 1 from J, leaving 24 bases between them. The CDR3 covers 19 residues. CDR1 is MGHRA and CDR2 is YSYEKL in the germline V gene. The sample consisted of peripheral blood. The sequence derives from a man in his forties or fifties with active or convalescent COVID-19. The chain uses TRBV4-1 and TRBJ1-2; tentatively, D is TRBD1 (6 bases). CDR3 in DNA: TGCGCCAGCAGCCACGATACTAAGGGAAGACAGGCTCTTAACTATGGCTACACCTTC. Encoded protein: CASSHDTKGRQALNYGYTF.